This is a list of T cell receptor beta chains from one sample in a study of early T cells in non-severe SARS-CoV-2 infection. TCRdb re-called the 5' RACE reads with MiXCR, one entry per CDR3 protein. The data contain approximately 35,000 distinct CDR3 sequences, around 4.1% of them singletons. Specimen: whole blood. Receptors were obtained from an adult who was a healthcare worker with PCR-confirmed SARS-CoV-2 infection or an uninfected control (not recorded which). Each CDR3 is given with its conserved first and last residue. The order of the fields is D gene, J gene, V gene, clone size, CDR3 protein, CDR3 DNA. A D gene is named only where the DNA matches it firmly. Clone size is stated in some rows and not others, as once, few, many or a class when expanded.

NA TRBJ2-7 TRBV6-5 NA CASSPDITPSYEQYF TGTGCCAGCAGTCCGGATATTACACCCTCCTACGAGCAGTACTTC
TRBD1 TRBJ2-7 TRBV5-5 many CASSLGDRVYEQYF TGTGCCAGCAGCTTGGGGGACAGGGTTTACGAGCAGTACTTC
NA TRBJ2-3 TRBV12-3/TRBV12-4 NA CASSSTGPRTDTQYF TGTGCCAGCAGTTCTACGGGGCCCCGCACAGATACGCAGTATTTT
NA TRBJ2-1 TRBV20-1 many CSATTGPDEQFF TGCAGTGCCACCACAGGCCCCGATGAGCAGTTCTTC
TRBD1 TRBJ2-3 TRBV2 NA CARGQGRADTQYF TGTGCCAGGGGACAGGGTCGCGCAGATACGCAGTATTTT
NA TRBJ2-7 TRBV5-5 many CASSLAKRDEQYF TGTGCCAGCAGCTTGGCCAAGAGGGACGAGCAGTACTTC
TRBD2 TRBJ2-3 TRBV7-3 many CASSLRLAGVGADTQYF TGTGCCAGCAGCTTAAGACTAGCGGGAGTGGGAGCAGATACGCAGTATTTT
NA TRBJ1-1 TRBV5-1 many CASTLGGPNAEAFF TGCGCCAGCACCCTTGGTGGCCCGAACGCTGAAGCTTTCTTT
NA TRBJ2-1 TRBV24-1 many CATSDPRGGVRQFF TGTGCCACCAGTGATCCCAGAGGCGGGGTTAGGCAGTTCTTC
TRBD1 TRBJ1-6 TRBV5-4 few CASQRDSYNSPLHF TGTGCCAGTCAACGGGACAGCTATAATTCACCCCTCCACTTT
TRBD1 TRBJ2-5 TRBV29-1 many CSVERTGAETQYF TGCAGCGTCGAACGGACAGGGGCTGAGACCCAGTACTTC
TRBD2 TRBJ2-7 TRBV10-3 many CAIRTSGSFYEQYF TGTGCCATCAGGACTAGCGGGAGTTTTTACGAGCAGTACTTC
TRBD2 TRBJ2-3 TRBV9 few CASSVDFGLAGDTQYF TGTGCCAGCAGCGTAGATTTTGGGCTAGCGGGAGATACGCAGTATTTT
TRBD1 TRBJ1-6 TRBV10-3 many CATTQGQGVGSPLHF TGTGCCACCACACAAGGACAGGGAGTGGGTTCACCCCTCCACTTT
NA TRBJ2-3 TRBV20-1 many CSASPWEADTQYF TGCAGTGCTAGTCCCTGGGAGGCAGATACGCAGTATTTT
TRBD1 TRBJ1-5 TRBV6-2/TRBV6-3 many CASSYPGQGLTGNQPQHF TGTGCCAGCAGTTACCCGGGACAGGGGCTGACGGGCAATCAGCCCCAGCATTTT
TRBD2 TRBJ2-7 TRBV5-1 few CASSSSTSGRAGFYEQYF TGCGCCAGCAGCTCCTCAACTAGCGGGAGGGCCGGTTTTTACGAGCAGTACTTC
NA TRBJ1-4 TRBV19 many CASSNRVREKLFF TGTGCCAGTAGTAATAGGGTACGAGAAAAACTGTTTTTT
NA TRBJ1-1 TRBV5-1 many CASSREGGLNTEAFF TGCGCCAGCAGCCGGGAAGGGGGATTGAACACTGAAGCTTTCTTT
NA TRBJ2-7 TRBV7-9 many CASSLSSLTYEQYF TGTGCCAGCAGCTTATCTAGTCTTACCTACGAGCAGTACTTC
NA TRBJ2-7 TRBV20-1 many CSARVYPNSYEQYF TGCAGTGCTAGAGTCTATCCAAACTCCTACGAGCAGTACTTC
NA TRBJ2-7 TRBV18 many CASSPRTSLTYEQYF TGTGCCAGCTCACCCCGGACCTCCCTTACCTACGAGCAGTACTTC
TRBD2 TRBJ2-1 TRBV29-1 many CSVRTSVYNEQFF TGCAGCGTTAGGACTAGCGTTTACAATGAGCAGTTCTTC
NA TRBJ2-5 TRBV19 many CASRPDRPGQETQYF TGTGCCAGTAGACCCGACAGACCGGGTCAAGAGACCCAGTACTTC
NA TRBJ1-1 TRBV7-9 many CASSPGVKEAFF TGTGCCAGCAGCCCAGGGGTTAAAGAAGCTTTCTTT
NA TRBJ2-1 TRBV24-1 many CATSDFIGPNNEQFF TGTGCCACCAGTGATTTCATCGGACCCAACAATGAGCAGTTCTTC